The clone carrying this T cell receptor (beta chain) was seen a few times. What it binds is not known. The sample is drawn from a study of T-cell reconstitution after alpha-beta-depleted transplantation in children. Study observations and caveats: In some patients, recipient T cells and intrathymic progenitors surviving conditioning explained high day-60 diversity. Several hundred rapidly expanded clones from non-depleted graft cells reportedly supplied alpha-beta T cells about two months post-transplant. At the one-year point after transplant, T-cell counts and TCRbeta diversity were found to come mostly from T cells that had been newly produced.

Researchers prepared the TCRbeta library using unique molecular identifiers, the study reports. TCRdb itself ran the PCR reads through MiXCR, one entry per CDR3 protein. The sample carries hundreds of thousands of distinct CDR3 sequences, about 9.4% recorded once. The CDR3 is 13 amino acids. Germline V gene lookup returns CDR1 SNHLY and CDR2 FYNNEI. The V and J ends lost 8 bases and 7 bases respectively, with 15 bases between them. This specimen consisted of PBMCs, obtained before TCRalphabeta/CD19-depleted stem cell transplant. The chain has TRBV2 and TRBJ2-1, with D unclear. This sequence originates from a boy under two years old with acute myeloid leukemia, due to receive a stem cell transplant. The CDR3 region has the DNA TGTGCCAGCTTAATCGGTAGAGCTAATGAGCAGTTCTTC. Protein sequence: CASLIGRANEQFF.